Included here is one T cell receptor beta chain sequence, with context. The sample originates from a study of blood T cell repertoires in COVID-19. Method: immunoSEQ multiplex PCR; TCRdb's copy keeps in-frame clones and lacks some. The table lists 450,000 to 600,000 clones, roughly 87% of them singletons. V lost 4 bases, J lost 5 bases, and 5 bases stayed unmatched. There are 15 residues in the CDR3. Germline CDR1 reads KGHDR; CDR2 reads SFDVKD. This TCR derives from a woman aged 18-29 years who had recovered from COVID-19. The sample was PBMCs or T cells enriched from blood (not recorded which). This sequence joins TRBV24-1 and TRBJ2-5; 11 bases agree with TRBD2. CDR3 in DNA: TGTGCCACCAGTGAACTAGCGGGGGAAGTGGAGACCCAGTACTTC. It translates to CATSELAGEVETQYF.